A single sample gave rise to the 8 T cell receptor beta chains below, sequenced in a study of T cells in localized non-small cell lung cancer (dated by TCRdb to about 2020). The library relied on the immunoSEQ multiplex PCR assay. The table comes from immuneACCESS by way of TCRdb, which keeps in-frame sequences with V and J called. Part of the clones is missing from these tables; in studies checked, under half for an unresolved V gene and the rest for unknown reasons. The sample data list approximately 140,000 clones, and more than 70% of these were observed just once. Roughly 1.8% of the sample goes to the ten largest clones. Sequencing was performed on peripheral blood, taken before any cancer treatment. These receptors all come from a female donor over 55 with stage I lung adenocarcinoma.

The chain links TRBV2 to TRBJ2-1, with 12 bases fitting TRBD2. CDR1 and CDR2 from the germline V gene are SNHLY and FYNNEI. This CDR3 is 15 amino acids long. Unmatched junction bases numbered 7, after V lost 5 bases and J lost 8 bases. The CDR3 nucleotides read TGTGCCAGCAGTCAGACTAGCGGGAGAATCTATGAGCAGTTCTTC. Its protein product is CASSQTSGRIYEQFF.

This clone was seen a single time. The chain is built from TRBV2 and TRBJ1-1; D is unresolved. This CDR3 has 12 amino acids. Trimming took off 8 bases at V and 5 bases at J, with 12 bases between the two ends. From germline, CDR1 is SNHLY and CDR2 FYNNEI. The CDR3 loop is CASAFPQTEAFF. CDR3 DNA: TGTGCCAGCGCCTTCCCTCAGACTGAAGCTTTCTTT.

The chain recombines TRBV5-4 with TRBJ1-2, with 11 bases aligning to TRBD1. With 3 bases clipped from V and 3 bases from J, the junction kept 4 bases outside the gene matches. The germline CDR1 and CDR2 sequences are SGHNT and YYREEE (reference sequence). CDR3 size: 15 residues. In DNA, the CDR3 is TGTGCCAGCAGCTCCTGGACAGGGGGCGACTATGGCTACACCTTC. This encodes CASSSWTGGDYGYTF.

The genes are TRBV30 and TRBJ2-1; tentatively, D is TRBD1 (6 bases). The length of the CDR3 is 15 residues. Per germline, CDR1 GTSNPN and CDR2 SVGIG (reference sequence). V gave up 0 bases and J gave up 3 bases, with 12 bases separating them. CDR3 DNA sequence: TGTGCCTGGAGTGTACAGGGTAGGAACTACAATGAGCAGTTCTTC. Amino acids: CAWSVQGRNYNEQFF.

The chain carries TRBV5-1 and TRBJ2-2; 9 bases are a match to TRBD2. V was clipped by 2 bases and J by 6 bases; unmatched bases: 8. This CDR3 has 16 amino acids. Germline V CDR1 and CDR2: SGHRS, YFSETQ. CDR3 in amino acids: CASSFSEAGGPGELFF. The DNA for the CDR3 is TGCGCCAGCAGCTTCAGTGAGGCGGGAGGGCCCGGGGAGCTGTTTTTT.

The chain employs TRBV28 and TRBJ2-7; D not certain. CDR1 is MDHEN, CDR2 SYDVKM, per germline. The CDR3 consists of 14 residues. The V end lost 2 bases, the J end lost 5 bases, and 13 bases lay between the germline ends. The CDR3 is CASSLGLIGNEQYF. DNA for the CDR3: TGTGCCAGCAGTTTAGGGCTCATTGGGAACGAGCAGTACTTC.

This chain connects TRBV27 to TRBJ2-2; 8 nucleotides line up with TRBD2. The CDR3 contains 17 residues. Germline CDR1 and CDR2: MNHEY and SMNVEV (reference sequence). With V trimmed by 1 base and J by 4 bases, 8 bases remained unmatched. The CDR3 is CASSLWGTRLGTGELFF. The CDR3 DNA reads as TGTGCCAGCAGTTTATGGGGGACTAGATTAGGCACCGGGGAGCTGTTTTTT.

This rearrangement joins TRBV18 to TRBJ2-7, with D perhaps given as TRBD1 or TRBD2 (5 bases each). CDR3 length equals 12 residues. Looked up from germline, CDR1 is KGHSH and CDR2 is LQKENI. Trimming pared 2 bases from V and 5 bases from J, leaving 7 bases between. CDR3 in amino acids: CASSPSGHEQYF. In DNA, the CDR3 is TGTGCCAGCTCACCATCGGGACACGAGCAGTACTTC. The variable domain in full, completed from reference TRBV18 and TRBJ2-7, reads NAGVMQNPRHLVRRRGQEARLRCSPMKGHSHVYWYRQLPEEGLKFMVYLQKENIIDESGMPKERFSAEFPKEGPSILRIQQVVRGDSAAYFCASSPSGHEQYFGPGTRLTVT.